The clone carrying this T cell receptor (beta chain) has just one count. The CDR3 totals 16 residues. The germline V gene has CDR1 SGHAT and CDR2 FQNNGV. Trimming left V 7 bases short and J 0 bases short, with 17 bases between. The authors' processing: How many nucleated cells were present was estimated from reference gene primer amplification. Only in-frame clones appear in the TCRdb table, and some are missing; sequencing was by immunoSEQ multiplex PCR. The DNA gave D and trimming, while V, J and clone size come from that table. The sample records over 200,000 clones, roughly 89% being singletons. The data were taken from a study of blood T cell repertoires in COVID-19. Study details: T cells, B-cell-depleted T cells, or PBMCs supplied cDNA or gDNA.

Participants were aged 18 to 89 years from around 24 US areas. The rearrangement uses TRBV11-2 and TRBJ2-3; tentative D call: TRBD2 (6 bases). Sequencing was carried out using PBMCs or T cells enriched from blood (not recorded which). This receptor was identified in a man aged 18 to 30 with acute COVID-19. In DNA form, the CDR3 reads TGTGCCAGCACCCGGGACTCCGTTCTTAGCACAGATACGCAGTATTTT. Translated, it gives CASTRDSVLSTDTQYF.